This T cell receptor (beta chain) was identified in a study of graft-versus-host responses after intestinal transplantation. Repertoires were generated with immunoSEQ multiplex PCR, while TCRdb's copy carries only in-frame clones and drops some. The table records under 140,000 clones, 85% to 95% of them present only once. Note on this clone: Its cognate antigen is unknown.

V was trimmed by 0 bases and J by 9 bases, leaving 16 bases between them. The CDR3 length is 15 residues. The germline gives CDR1 SGDLS, CDR2 YYNGEE. The source of this sequence is a human donor who received an intestinal transplant. V usage is TRBV9 and J usage is TRBJ2-1; TRBD1 is a possible D gene (7 bases). Here the sequenced sample was unstimulated CD8+ T cells sorted from spleen or lymph node cells, taken before intestinal transplant. CDR3: CASSVGGGGLSEQFF. DNA of the CDR3: TGTGCCAGCAGCGTAGGAGGAGGGGGCCTTAGTGAGCAGTTCTTC.